These T cell receptor beta chains were read from a single sample in a study of blood T cells in healthy people across ages. MiXCR, applied by TCRdb to the 5' RACE reads, yields one record per CDR3 protein. The sample has roughly 650,000 distinct CDR3 sequences; around 32% are singletons. The sample taken for sequencing was blood. These receptor sequences come from a woman older than 75 in good health. Each CDR3 is given with its conserved first and last residue. A D gene is named only where the DNA matches it firmly. Clone sizes are given selectively: once, few, many, or a class where the clone is expanded.

-,TRBJ1-5,14,-,TRBV5-5,TGTGCCAGCAGCCCATATGGGGGAGATCAGCCCCAGCATTTT,CASSPYGGDQPQHF
-,TRBJ1-1,14,-,TRBV27,TGTGCCAGCAACTCGTTCGGCTTCAACACTGAAGCTTTCTTT,CASNSFGFNTEAFF
-,TRBJ1-1,14,few,TRBV12-3/TRBV12-4,TGTGCCTCAAGGGGGATGCGGGGGAATACTGAAGCTTTCTTT,CASRGMRGNTEAFF
-,TRBJ1-5,15,many,TRBV29-1,TGCAGCGTCCAAACCTCCAGGTTGGGCAATCAGCCCCAGCATTTT,CSVQTSRLGNQPQHF
-,TRBJ2-6,16,-,TRBV6-1,TGTGCCAGCAGACCCATGGTTGCCTCTGGGGCCAACGTCCTGACTTTC,CASRPMVASGANVLTF
-,TRBJ1-4,15,many,TRBV6-5,TGTGCCAGCAGTTACTCGGGGGGAGGTCGGGAAAAACTGTTTTTT,CASSYSGGGREKLFF
-,TRBJ2-2,15,-,TRBV12-3/TRBV12-4,TGTGCCAGCAGTGCTAGCCTGCTAAACACCGGGGAGCTGTTTTTT,CASSASLLNTGELFF
-,TRBJ2-3,13,many,TRBV7-3,TGTGCCAGCAGCCCATCAGTCTACGATACGCAGTATTTT,CASSPSVYDTQYF
TRBD1,TRBJ2-2,17,many,TRBV9,TGTGCCAGCAGCCCCCCTTTCACAGGGGGCATTAGCGGGGAGCTGTTTTTT,CASSPPFTGGISGELFF
TRBD2,TRBJ2-1,14,-,TRBV6-1,TGTGCCTGCAGCCCGGGGGGGCCACCCAATGAGCAGTTCTTC,CACSPGGPPNEQFF
-,TRBJ1-1,12,many,TRBV14,TGTGCCAGCAGCCAAGCCGCCAAGGATGCTTTCTTT,CASSQAAKDAFF
-,TRBJ2-4,15,-,TRBV2,TGTGCCAGCAGTGTGGAGGGTTTCCCCAAAAACATTCAGTACTTC,CASSVEGFPKNIQYF
TRBD1,TRBJ2-2,15,-,TRBV30,TGTGCCTGGAGAGGACAGGGTTCAGGGACCGGGGAGCTGTTTTTT,CAWRGQGSGTGELFF
-,TRBJ1-2,15,-,TRBV14,TGTGCCAGCAGCCAAAGGGAGGGATTCCTCTATGGCTACACCTTC,CASSQREGFLYGYTF
-,TRBJ2-2,17,many,TRBV4-3,TGCGCCAGCAGCCCAACTCCGACGCATGAGGACACCGGGGAGCTGTTTTTT,CASSPTPTHEDTGELFF
TRBD1,TRBJ2-3,17,-,TRBV6-1,TGTGCCAGCAGTGAAAGAGGGGACAGGCGGCTCACAGATACGCAGTATTTT,CASSERGDRRLTDTQYF